This T cell receptor (beta chain) was sequenced during a study of identical twins. Study results and limitations: Twin pairs' shared out-of-frame alpha sequences were enriched in low generation probability.

Each CDR3 protein is one row after TCRdb ran MiXCR on the 5' RACE reads. The profile shows a few hundred thousand distinct CDR3 sequences, about 13% of them singletons. This CDR3 contains 13 residues. Germline lookup yields CDR1 LGHDT and CDR2 YNNKEL (reference sequence). The V and J ends lost 1 base and 6 bases respectively, with 10 bases between them. This clonotype has a handful of counts. Its antigen is as yet unknown. These data were likewise used in another study, on yellow fever vaccine responses in identical twins.

The V and J genes are TRBV3-1 and TRBJ2-7; perhaps TRBD1 as D (5 bases). Material for sequencing was memory (CD45RO+) T cells sorted from blood. This receptor was identified in a young woman in good health. The CDR3 bases are TGTGCCAGCAGCCAAGGCAGGGTCGGCGAGCAGTACTTC. This codes for CASSQGRVGEQYF.